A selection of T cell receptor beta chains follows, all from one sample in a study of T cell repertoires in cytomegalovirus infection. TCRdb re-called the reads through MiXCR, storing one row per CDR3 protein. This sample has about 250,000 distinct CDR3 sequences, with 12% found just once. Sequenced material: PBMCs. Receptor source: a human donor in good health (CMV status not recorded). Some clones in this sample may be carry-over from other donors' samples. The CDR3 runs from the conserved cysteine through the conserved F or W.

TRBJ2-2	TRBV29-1	CSPRPGLAGKDTGELFF
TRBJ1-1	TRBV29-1	CSAYRARNTEAFF
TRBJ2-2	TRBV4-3	CASSQVANTGELFF
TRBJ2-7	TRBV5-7	CASSLGWGIYEQYF
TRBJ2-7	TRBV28	CASNQHGTGGGEQYF
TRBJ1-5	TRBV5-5	CASSWREGDDQPQHF
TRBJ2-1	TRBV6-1	CASSDDRGDEQFF
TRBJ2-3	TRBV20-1	CSTQRERITDTQYF
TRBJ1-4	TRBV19	CASSSRGHEKLFF
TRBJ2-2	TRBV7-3	CASSPGPTNTGELFF
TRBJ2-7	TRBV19	CASKTGQSSYEQYF
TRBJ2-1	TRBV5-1	CASSLGGGHFYNEQFF
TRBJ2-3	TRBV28	CASSLRLYAQYF
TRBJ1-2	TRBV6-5	CAIRDLTAGGYTF
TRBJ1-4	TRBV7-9	CASSLRQPSPNEKLFF
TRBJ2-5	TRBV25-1	CASSDRGVETQYF
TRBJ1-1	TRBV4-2	CASSQDWGGAAGTEAFF
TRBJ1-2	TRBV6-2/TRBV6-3	CASSDLTGGDGYTF
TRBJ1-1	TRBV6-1	CASSSDRDNEAFF
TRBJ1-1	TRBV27	CASRGGLRGRFTEAFF
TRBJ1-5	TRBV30	CAWKIPQSNQPQHF
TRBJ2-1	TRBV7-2	CASSLTRRTSGGNEQFF
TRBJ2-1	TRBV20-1	CSAKSSGTPDQFF
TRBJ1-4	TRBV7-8	CASSLNPGAANEKLFF
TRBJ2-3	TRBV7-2	CASPGLAGTNTQYF
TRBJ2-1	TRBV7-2	CASSASGTGTYNEQFF
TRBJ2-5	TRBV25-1	CASSEPGAGRETQYF
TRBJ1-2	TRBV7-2	CASSSYTGQSTF
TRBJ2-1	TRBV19	CASSIGGSGNEQFF
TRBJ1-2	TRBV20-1	CSARVTGEVSGYTF
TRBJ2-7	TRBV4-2	CASSQGAGQGSHEQYF
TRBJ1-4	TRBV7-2	CASSQYVAEKLFF
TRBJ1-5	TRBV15	CATSRDIIDQPQHF
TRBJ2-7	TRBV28	CASSSPHGTSGIYEQYF
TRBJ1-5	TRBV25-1	CASSERGVVQPQHF
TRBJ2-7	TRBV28	CASSARLATYEQYF
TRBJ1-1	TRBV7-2	CASSLALGSEAFF
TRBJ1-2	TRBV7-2	CASSLSRWGDGYTF
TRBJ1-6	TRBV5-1	CASSNPGQGSNSPLHF
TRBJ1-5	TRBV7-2	CASSDSNQPQHF
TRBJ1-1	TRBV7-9	CASNPSRGGYTEAFF
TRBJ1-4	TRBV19	CASSMGTGDEKLFF
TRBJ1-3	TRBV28	CASSQTSGGPGNTIYF
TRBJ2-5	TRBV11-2	CASSLVGEGGPETQYF